This entry lists 8 T cell receptor beta chains sequenced from one sample in a study of blood T cell repertoires in COVID-19. TCRdb's table, derived via immunoSEQ multiplex PCR, lists solely in-frame clones and lacks some. The table lists some 200,000 clones, 80% of them singletons. Sample: peripheral blood. These TCRs come from a human donor in a cohort sampled during active COVID-19.

This chain connects TRBV29-1 to TRBJ2-1; D is uncertain. The CDR3 runs to 12 residues. In germline, CDR1 is SQVTM, CDR2 ANQGSEA. Trimming removed 5 bases from V and 6 bases from J, with 11 bases in between. CDR3 amino acids: CSVQLPGNEQFF. As DNA, the CDR3 is TGCAGCGTTCAGCTGCCGGGCAATGAGCAGTTCTTC.

The J gene is TRBJ2-2, the V gene TRBV7-3, with 10 bases identical to TRBD2. Germline CDR1 reads SGHTA; CDR2 reads FQGTGA. The V gene end was trimmed by 7 bases and the J gene end by 5 bases; junction bases not matched to a gene: 4. The CDR3 length is 14 residues. The CDR3 sequence is CASKPGLATGELFF. The CDR3 DNA reads as TGTGCCAGCAAACCGGGACTAGCGACCGGGGAGCTGTTTTTT.

The chain couples TRBV29-1 to TRBJ2-7, with D perhaps TRBD1 (5 bases). Germline CDR1 SQVTM, CDR2 ANQGSEA. The length of the CDR3 is 13 residues. V dropped 4 bases and J dropped 3 bases, with 13 bases sitting between them. The CDR3 reads CSVVGQGYYEQYF. The CDR3 DNA reads as TGCAGCGTTGTTGGGCAGGGATACTACGAGCAGTACTTC.

J is TRBJ2-5 and V is TRBV28, with D unclear. Trimming stripped 3 bases from V and 0 bases from J, with 5 bases between. This CDR3 is 13 amino acids long. Germline V gene data show CDR1 as MDHEN and CDR2 as SYDVKM. The CDR3 protein is CASSFRNQETQYF. CDR3 nucleotides: TGTGCCAGCAGTTTCCGTAACCAAGAGACCCAGTACTTC.

This rearrangement joins TRBV7-2 to TRBJ1-4; 7 bases fit TRBD1. The germline V gene has CDR1 SGHTA and CDR2 FQGNSA. Unmatched junction bases numbered 6, after V lost 4 bases and J lost 7 bases. The CDR3 loop spans 14 amino acids. The CDR3 reads CASSSAGGREKLFF. In DNA, the CDR3 is TGTGCCAGCAGCTCCGCAGGGGGACGTGAAAAACTGTTTTTT.

The rearrangement joins TRBV7-9 to TRBJ2-3; tentative D call: TRBD2 (6 bases). Germline V gene data show CDR1 as SEHNR and CDR2 as FQNEAQ (reference sequence). The CDR3 totals 15 residues. V was cut by 5 bases and J by 2 bases, with 14 bases left in between. The CDR3 DNA reads TGTGCCAGCAGCCTGAGGGACTCCGCCACAGATACGCAGTATTTT. It yields the protein CASSLRDSATDTQYF.

This clone appeared many times. The chain carries TRBV9 and TRBJ1-1; the D gene is possibly TRBD1 (5 bases). This CDR3 is 13 amino acids long. CDR1 and CDR2 from the germline V gene are SGDLS and YYNGEE. Trimming cost V 4 bases and J 6 bases, with 13 bases left between them. As DNA, the CDR3 is TGTGCCAGCAGCCCGTCGGGGGGGTCTGAAGCTTTCTTT. Amino acid sequence: CASSPSGGSEAFF.

V is TRBV6-5 and J is TRBJ2-1; the D is unclear. Germline V CDR1 and CDR2: MNHEY, SVGAGI. The length of the CDR3 is 12 residues. V was shortened by 1 base and J by 5 bases, with 3 bases between the two germline ends. The CDR3 DNA reads TGTGCCAGCAGTTACTTAGACAATGAGCAGTTCTTC. It translates to CASSYLDNEQFF.